This T cell receptor (beta chain) emerged from a study of OX40 agonist ivuxolimab in advanced cancers. Study at large: A male proportion of around 86% was recorded, with mean age around 55 years and range about 20 to 79.

Baseline was the first blood sampling point, followed by cycle 4 day 1 and cycle 7 day 1. Note on this clone: Antigen: not known.

Only in-frame clones appear in the TCRdb table, and some are missing; sequencing was by immunoSEQ multiplex PCR. This sample has about 62,000 clones, with about 88% found just once. Whole-study findings and limits: CD8+ T cells averaged more expanded clones than CD4+. Within 6 weeks, CD4+ and CD8+ blood T cells expanded clonally at 0.1 to 3.0 mg/kg.

Germline lookup yields CDR1 SGHRS and CDR2 YFSETQ. CDR3 size: 16 residues. Trimming cost V 5 bases and J 0 bases, with 18 bases left between them. The specimen was CD4+ or CD8+ T cells sorted from blood, collected in a trial of the OX40 agonist ivuxolimab. The chain uses TRBV5-1 and TRBJ2-7; possible D gene TRBD1, 7 bases. The clonotype was recovered from an adult with an advanced solid tumor such as melanoma, head and neck, liver or kidney cancer. The DNA of the CDR3 is TGCGCCAGCAGGCCCAATCGGCAGGGGGGCTCCTACGAGCAGTACTTC. Its translation: CASRPNRQGGSYEQYF.